This passage covers 6 T cell receptor beta chains from one sample sequenced in a study of blood T cell repertoires in COVID-19. The protocol was immunoSEQ multiplex PCR, while the TCRdb copy is restricted to in-frame clones and leaves out a portion. This sample has roughly 300,000 clones; roughly nine tenths occur once, and the top ten carry over 2%. The source material was peripheral blood. These receptors all come from a woman aged 25 to 39 with COVID-19, enrolled during active disease.

The chain carries TRBV5-4 and TRBJ1-3, with 9 bases aligning to TRBD1. There are 16 residues in the CDR3. Looked up from germline, CDR1 is SGHNT and CDR2 is YYREEE (reference sequence). V lost 0 bases, J lost 3 bases, and 4 bases stayed unmatched. CDR3 DNA sequence: TGTGCCAGCAGCTTGGACAGGGGGCTAGGTGGAAACACCATATATTTT. Encoded protein: CASSLDRGLGGNTIYF.

The J gene is TRBJ2-1, the V gene TRBV9, with TRBD2 identical over 10 bases. The J segment lost 1 base and the V segment lost 0 bases, leaving 10 bases of the junction unmatched. Germline assignment: CDR1 SGDLS and CDR2 YYNGEE. The CDR3 length is 19 residues. The CDR3: CASSVEEVASGSSYNEQFF. The CDR3 nucleotides read TGTGCCAGCAGCGTAGAGGAGGTGGCTAGCGGGAGTTCCTACAATGAGCAGTTCTTC.

This clone has only a few counts. The V call is TRBV7-2, the J call TRBJ2-2; D may be TRBD2 (5 bases). Germline CDR1 and CDR2: SGHTA and FQGNSA. The ends were cut back, 4 bases at V and 6 bases at J, with 18 bases in the middle. The CDR3 totals 16 residues. The CDR3, as DNA: TGTGCCAGCAGCTCGACATTACCGCGGGTAGCCGGGGAGCTGTTTTTT. It encodes CASSSTLPRVAGELFF.

The chain uses TRBV6-5 and TRBJ1-5; no definite D call. Trimming took 2 bases from V and 5 from J, leaving 10 bases between them. From germline, CDR1 is MNHEY and CDR2 SVGAGI. The CDR3 is 14 residues long. DNA of the CDR3: TGTGCCAGCAGTTACGGTACGGGTCATCAGCCCCAGCATTTT. It encodes CASSYGTGHQPQHF.

This rearrangement joins TRBV10-1 to TRBJ1-1, with D tentatively TRBD1 (5 bases). Trimming removed 0 bases at V and 4 bases at J, with 9 bases between. CDR3 length equals 14 residues. Germline values: CDR1 WNHNN, CDR2 SYGVQD (reference sequence). CDR3 sequence reads: CASSESQGGTEAFF. The DNA of the CDR3 is TGCGCCAGCAGTGAGTCCCAGGGAGGCACTGAAGCTTTCTTT.

The CDR3 DNA reads as TGTGCCAGCAGCCCCAGCCGAGGGGAGGGTCAGCCCCAGCATTTT. Translating it yields CASSPSRGEGQPQHF. The chain is built from TRBV3-1 (or the pseudogene TRBV3-2) and TRBJ1-5; a weak D match, TRBD1 (5 bases). Germline V gene sequence: CDR1 LGHDT, CDR2 YNNKEL (reference sequence). This CDR3 is built from 15 residues. V was cut by 4 bases and J by 6 bases, with 16 bases left in between.